The 9 T cell receptor beta chains below all came from one sample that was sequenced in a study of identical twins. TCRdb independently ran MiXCR on the 5' RACE reads; one entry per CDR3 protein. The profile shows about 240,000 distinct CDR3 sequences, about 12% of them singletons. These data were also filed under a second study, of yellow fever vaccine responses in identical twins.

What was sequenced was memory (CD45RO+) T cells sorted from blood. These receptors came from a woman aged 18-29 years in good health.

The chain couples TRBV12-3 or TRBV12-4 to TRBJ2-6; 7 bases map to TRBD2. The length of the CDR3 is 20 residues. The J segment lost 5 bases and the V segment lost 2 bases, leaving 18 bases of the junction unmatched. The CDR3 region has the DNA TGTGCCAGCAGTTTAAGGGGAGGGCAGTTTTCTTTAACTCGGGCCAACGTCCTGACTTTC. Its protein is CASSLRGGQFSLTRANVLTF.

The chain couples TRBV4-2 to TRBJ2-3; 7 bases match TRBD1. Losses at the gene ends were 1 base for V and 4 bases for J; bases not matched to a gene: 2. Germline V gives CDR1 LGHNA, CDR2 YNFKEQ. The CDR3 contains 14 residues. The CDR3 nucleotides are TGTGCCAGCAGCCAAGGACAGGGCCCAGATACGCAGTATTTT. Residues: CASSQGQGPDTQYF.

This clonotype was counted between two and nine times. This chain connects TRBV15 to TRBJ2-5, with a weak D call TRBD2 (5 bases). The CDR3 is 15 residues long. CDR1 is LNHNV, CDR2 YYDKDF, per germline (reference sequence). V was cut by 1 base and J by 5 bases, with 14 bases left in between. The CDR3 loop is CATSRVEGRGETQYF. As DNA, the CDR3 is TGTGCCACCAGCAGAGTTGAGGGAAGAGGGGAGACCCAGTACTTC.

This clonotype was observed many times. This chain connects TRBV7-2 to TRBJ2-4; TRBD1 might be the D (6 bases). The germline CDR1 and CDR2 sequences are SGHTA and FQGNSA. The CDR3 runs 16 residues. The ends were cut back, 5 bases at V and 0 bases at J, with 14 bases in the middle. As DNA, the CDR3 is TGTGCCAGCAGCCTCACAACAGGGCTAGCCAAAAACATTCAGTACTTC. It encodes CASSLTTGLAKNIQYF.

The rearrangement uses TRBV5-5 and TRBJ2-1; perhaps TRBD2 as D (5 bases). CDR1 is SGHKS and CDR2 is YYEKEE in the germline V gene (reference sequence). V lost 7 bases, J lost 7 bases, and 21 bases lay in between. The CDR3 consists of 15 residues. The CDR3 coding sequence is TGTGCCAGCGGCGACCGGACGGGGATTGGGAATGAGCAGTTCTTC. The encoded protein is CASGDRTGIGNEQFF.

This clonotype was counted ten times or more. The chain joins TRBV12-3 or TRBV12-4 to TRBJ2-2; no firm D call. The V and J ends lost 6 bases and 8 bases respectively, with 10 bases between them. This CDR3 has 12 residues. This CDR3 reads CASSREKGELFF. The CDR3 region has the DNA TGTGCCAGCAGCCGCGAAAAGGGGGAGCTGTTTTTT.

This clonotype was counted between two and nine times. The chain uses TRBV6-2 or TRBV6-3 and TRBJ2-1; TRBD2 matches 8 bases. V was pared by 6 bases and J by 15 bases, with 16 bases of the junction left unmatched. The CDR3 spans 14 residues. Germline CDR1 is MNHEY and CDR2 is SVGEGT. The CDR3 region is CASSPRVSSGGLFF. In nucleotides, the CDR3 is TGTGCCAGCAGCCCTCGTGTGTCGAGCGGGGGATTGTTCTTC.

This sequence joins TRBV5-5 and TRBJ2-2, with D uncertain. Germline CDR1 is SGHKS and CDR2 is YYEKEE (reference sequence). Trimming shortened V by 1 base and J by 4 bases, and 8 bases separated the two germline ends. This CDR3 spans 14 amino acids. The CDR3 region is CASSLLLSTGELFF. The CDR3 region has the DNA TGTGCCAGCAGCTTGCTCCTATCCACCGGGGAGCTGTTTTTT.

V usage is TRBV28 and J usage is TRBJ2-7; 8 bases line up with TRBD1. This CDR3 spans 14 amino acids. Germline V gene lookup returns CDR1 MDHEN and CDR2 SYDVKM. V trimming: 7 bases; J trimming: 2 bases; junction bases outside the gene matches: 7. Written as DNA, the CDR3 is TGTGCCAGCAACAACGGACAGGGAACCTACGAGCAGTACTTC. It translates to CASNNGQGTYEQYF.